Sequencing of this T cell receptor (beta chain) was carried out in a study of cytomegalovirus exposure and HLA in healthy donors. Overall study: The same platform used for the roughly 650 first-cohort repertoires was also used for the 100 to 150 validation repertoires, as a later analysis reported. Notes on the study in general: Among the CMV-associated chains, a few were confirmed in vitro as specific for CMV antigens. The study recorded 150 to 200 TCR beta chains that were cytomegalovirus-associated.

As for this clone: The antigen is not known.

Germline V lookup: CDR1 SQVTM, CDR2 ANQGSEA. V lost 4 bases and J lost 1; bases outside the gene matches: 6. The CDR3 is made up of 15 amino acids. TCRdb's copy holds only in-frame clones and misses some; the assay was immunoSEQ multiplex PCR. This table holds 110,000 or so clones, 95% found once. The TCR comes from a woman under 30 in good health and CMV-seronegative. Sequences were obtained from PBMCs. The V and J genes are TRBV29-1 and TRBJ2-3; 9 positions match TRBD2. In nucleotides, the CDR3 is TGCAGCGTTGCTGCTCTAGCGGGGCGCACAGATACGCAGTATTTT. This gives the protein CSVAALAGRTDTQYF.